This TCR beta chain derives from a study of early T cells in non-severe SARS-CoV-2 infection. Background on the study: Bulk RNA taken from unsorted whole blood was sequenced, leaving chains unpaired.

Germline V gene data show CDR1 as WSHSY and CDR2 as SAAADI. Deletions cut 4 bases from V and 5 bases from J, with 17 bases between. The CDR3 runs 15 residues. This clonotype was recorded at least ten times. TCRdb redid the calling of the 5' RACE reads with MiXCR, one entry per CDR3 protein. Of approximately 38,000 distinct CDR3 sequences detected, about 4.9% appear once; the ten largest clones hold around 5%. The V and J genes are TRBV10-2 and TRBJ1-2; D not resolved. This receptor was obtained from an adult who was a healthcare worker with PCR-confirmed SARS-CoV-2 infection or an uninfected control (not recorded which). Material for sequencing was whole blood. CDR3 DNA sequence: TGCGCCAGCAGTGGTAGGGTGCTTTTGTGTTATGGCTACACCTTC. Protein: CASSGRVLLCYGYTF.